The clone carrying this T cell receptor beta chain was counted a single time. Germline lookup yields CDR1 ENHRY and CDR2 SYGVKD. This CDR3 contains 18 residues. Trimming cost V 3 bases and J 0 bases; bases outside gene matches: 8. This record belongs to a study of CD8 T cells in Susac syndrome. The authors reverse transcribed roughly 0.5 to 1 ug RNA with random hexamers. Each CDR3 protein is one row after TCRdb ran MiXCR on the immunoSEQ multiplex PCR reads. The table has approximately 190,000 distinct CDR3 sequences, more than 90% seen once. Each Susac syndrome patient had definite or probable disease by recently defined criteria.

Sequenced material: CD4+ T cells from PBMCs. The sequence came from a human donor with Susac syndrome. The genes are TRBV10-3 and TRBJ2-6; 7 bases match TRBD1. The CDR3 bases are TGTGCCATCAGTGACCAACAGGGGCTGGCCTCTGGGGCCAACGTCCTGACTTTC. Encoded protein: CAISDQQGLASGANVLTF.